The present entry profiles one T cell receptor (beta chain) with its context. The sample comes from a study of blood T cell repertoires in COVID-19. For the study at large: Acute-phase and convalescent COVID-19 samples originated in the United States, Italy and Spain. PBMCs, B-cell-depleted T cells, or T cells were the source of the cDNA or gDNA that made up the material.

As originally analysed: The authors estimated nucleated cell counts from reference gene primer amplification. Measured with immunoSEQ multiplex PCR; TCRdb has only the in-frame clones, and not every one. D and trimming come from the DNA, and the V and J calls and clone size come from that table. The table has about 190,000 clones, 75% to 90% seen once. There are 13 residues in the CDR3. Trimming removed 5 bases from V and 4 bases from J, with 14 bases in between. CDR1 is SQVTM and CDR2 is ANQGSEA in the germline V gene. This sequence was found in a man in his 70s with active or convalescent COVID-19. Source material: peripheral blood. The chain uses TRBV29-1 and TRBJ2-5; maybe TRBD1 (6 bases). The CDR3 DNA sequence: TGCAGCGTTCCCCGGGGACACGGAGAGACCCAGTACTTC. It translates to CSVPRGHGETQYF.